A selection of T cell receptor beta chains follows, all from one sample in a study of control samples from healthy donors and cancer patients. The protocol was immunoSEQ multiplex PCR, while the TCRdb copy is restricted to in-frame clones and leaves out a portion. The sample lists fewer than 120,000 clones, around nine tenths occurring once. The source material was PBMCs. These receptors were collected from a woman aged 55-69 years with lung cancer. Each CDR3 is given with its conserved first and last residue. Fields, in order: V gene, clone size, D gene, J gene, CDR3 protein, CDR3 DNA. D genes are given only for firm matches. Rows give clone size only sometimes, using once, few, many, or a class for an expanded clone.

v_call: TRBV2; clone_size: NA; d_call: NA; j_call: TRBJ1-3; cdr3_aa: CASSEGRRAGNTIYF; cdr3_nt: TGTGCCAGCAGTGAGGGCAGGAGGGCCGGAAACACCATATATTTT
v_call: TRBV29-1; clone_size: once; d_call: NA; j_call: TRBJ2-6; cdr3_aa: CGSTGSGANVLTF; cdr3_nt: TGCGGGTCTACAGGGTCTGGGGCCAACGTCCTGACTTTC
v_call: TRBV5-1; clone_size: NA; d_call: NA; j_call: TRBJ1-4; cdr3_aa: CASSPGRNLNEKLFF; cdr3_nt: TGCGCCAGCAGCCCGGGACGGAACCTCAATGAAAAACTGTTTTTT
v_call: TRBV7-9; clone_size: NA; d_call: TRBD2; j_call: TRBJ2-5; cdr3_aa: CASSLRAGRQETQYF; cdr3_nt: TGTGCCAGCAGCTTGAGAGCGGGACGACAAGAGACCCAGTACTTC
v_call: TRBV30; clone_size: few; d_call: NA; j_call: TRBJ1-2; cdr3_aa: CAWNFFSGGGYTF; cdr3_nt: TGTGCCTGGAACTTTTTTTCCGGCGGTGGCTACACCTTC
v_call: TRBV11-2; clone_size: NA; d_call: NA; j_call: TRBJ1-2; cdr3_aa: CASSLVDDGGYTF; cdr3_nt: TGTGCCAGCAGCTTAGTGGACGACGGTGGCTACACCTTC
v_call: TRBV14; clone_size: NA; d_call: TRBD1; j_call: TRBJ1-1; cdr3_aa: CASSQHLQGAEAFF; cdr3_nt: TGTGCCAGCAGCCAACATTTACAGGGGGCTGAAGCTTTCTTT
v_call: TRBV5-1; clone_size: once; d_call: NA; j_call: TRBJ2-7; cdr3_aa: CASSGDPSSYEQYF; cdr3_nt: TGCGCCAGCAGTGGTGATCCGAGCTCCTACGAGCAGTACTTC
v_call: TRBV6-2/TRBV6-3; clone_size: NA; d_call: NA; j_call: TRBJ1-2; cdr3_aa: CASSSLNYGYTF; cdr3_nt: TGTGCCAGCAGTTCGCTCAACTATGGCTACACCTTC
v_call: TRBV6-2/TRBV6-3; clone_size: NA; d_call: NA; j_call: TRBJ1-5; cdr3_aa: CASSYVPRLGHNQPQHF; cdr3_nt: TGTGCCAGCAGTTACGTTCCTCGGTTAGGACACAATCAGCCCCAGCATTTT
v_call: TRBV27; clone_size: once; d_call: NA; j_call: TRBJ2-3; cdr3_aa: CASSLYGLLTDTQYF; cdr3_nt: TGTGCCAGCAGTCTTTATGGATTATTAACAGATACGCAGTATTTT
v_call: TRBV19; clone_size: once; d_call: NA; j_call: TRBJ1-5; cdr3_aa: CASSIGGAGNQPQHF; cdr3_nt: TGTGCCAGTAGTATCGGGGGGGCAGGCAATCAGCCCCAGCATTTT
v_call: TRBV6-6; clone_size: NA; d_call: NA; j_call: TRBJ1-6; cdr3_aa: CASSYSDSPLHF; cdr3_nt: TGTGCCAGCAGTTACTCGGACTCACCCCTCCACTTT
v_call: TRBV7-6; clone_size: few; d_call: NA; j_call: TRBJ2-5; cdr3_aa: CASSGRGVLGKETQYF; cdr3_nt: TGTGCCAGCAGCGGACGCGGGGTCCTGGGGAAAGAGACCCAGTACTTC
v_call: TRBV5-6; clone_size: NA; d_call: NA; j_call: TRBJ1-5; cdr3_aa: CASSFKRDSNQPQHF; cdr3_nt: TGTGCCAGCAGCTTTAAGAGGGATAGCAATCAGCCCCAGCATTTT
v_call: TRBV7-9; clone_size: NA; d_call: NA; j_call: TRBJ1-1; cdr3_aa: CASSWEGGQTTEAFF; cdr3_nt: TGTGCCAGCAGTTGGGAGGGCGGGCAGACCACTGAAGCTTTCTTT
v_call: TRBV19; clone_size: NA; d_call: NA; j_call: TRBJ1-2; cdr3_aa: CASSSRDTVYGYTF; cdr3_nt: TGTGCCAGTAGTAGCCGGGACACCGTCTATGGCTACACCTTC
v_call: TRBV28; clone_size: NA; d_call: TRBD1; j_call: TRBJ1-5; cdr3_aa: CASSPTGGVQPQHF; cdr3_nt: TGTGCCAGCAGCCCTACAGGGGGTGTTCAGCCCCAGCATTTT
v_call: TRBV27; clone_size: NA; d_call: TRBD1; j_call: TRBJ1-1; cdr3_aa: CASSIYRGNTEAFF; cdr3_nt: TGTGCCAGCAGTATCTACAGGGGGAACACTGAAGCTTTCTTT
v_call: TRBV6-1; clone_size: NA; d_call: NA; j_call: TRBJ1-6; cdr3_aa: CASSERYSPLHF; cdr3_nt: TGTGCCAGCAGTGAACGCTATTCACCCCTCCACTTT
v_call: TRBV6-5; clone_size: NA; d_call: NA; j_call: TRBJ1-3; cdr3_aa: CASSFGSPSGNTIYF; cdr3_nt: TGTGCCAGCAGTTTCGGGTCCCCCTCTGGAAACACCATATATTTT
v_call: TRBV7-6; clone_size: NA; d_call: TRBD2; j_call: TRBJ2-1; cdr3_aa: CASSQSSGSYNEQFF; cdr3_nt: TGTGCCAGCAGCCAGTCTAGCGGGAGTTACAATGAGCAGTTCTTC
v_call: TRBV5-5; clone_size: NA; d_call: TRBD1; j_call: TRBJ1-1; cdr3_aa: CASSWGQTNTEAFF; cdr3_nt: TGTGCCAGCAGCTGGGGACAGACGAACACTGAAGCTTTCTTT
v_call: TRBV6-5; clone_size: NA; d_call: NA; j_call: TRBJ1-2; cdr3_aa: CASSYGPTNRRGYTF; cdr3_nt: TGTGCCAGCAGTTACGGGCCAACGAATCGCCGTGGCTACACCTTC
v_call: TRBV2; clone_size: NA; d_call: NA; j_call: TRBJ2-2; cdr3_aa: CASTEFRDLTGELFF; cdr3_nt: TGTGCCAGCACAGAATTCCGGGACCTCACCGGGGAGCTGTTTTTT